The present T cell receptor (beta chain) was sequenced within a study of response to subunit inactivated influenza vaccine. TCRdb processed the RT-PCR reads anew with MiXCR; each CDR3 protein has one entry. The sample contains 500,000 or so distinct CDR3 sequences, about 17% of which appear only once. The CDR3 spans 17 residues. Trimming removed 2 bases from V and 3 bases from J, with 20 bases in between. The germline V gene encodes CDR1 MNHEY and CDR2 SVGEGT. The chain carries TRBV6-2 or TRBV6-3 and TRBJ2-7; tentatively, D is TRBD1 (8 bases). This TCR derives from a man between 50 and 75 years old who received an inactivated influenza vaccine. The sequenced sample was CD4+ T cells sorted from PBMCs, obtained less than 30 months after vaccination. The CDR3 is CASSYIIGQGGLYEQYF. In nucleotides, the CDR3 is TGTGCCAGCAGTTACATTATCGGACAGGGAGGGCTCTACGAGCAGTACTTC.